The rows below give T cell receptor beta chains drawn from one sample of a study of human T cells and chemical hapten exposure. MiXCR, applied by TCRdb to the RACE reads, yields one record per CDR3 protein. The sample contains about 65,000 distinct CDR3 sequences, under 7.5% of which appear only once. The sequencing sample was made of whole blood. The receptors originated from a female donor in good health. Some clones in this sample may be carry-over from other donors' samples. Each CDR3 is given without its conserved first and last residue. Clone size is stated in some rows and not others, as once, few, many or a class when expanded.

v_call clone_size cdr3_aa
TRBV6-5 many ASRRRPGHETGELF
TRBV5-1 few ASSLETLNYGYT
TRBV29-1 few SVEDFPGLAGTDTQY
TRBV18 few ASSPRLGQKETQY
TRBV20-1 many SAQLPAVHEQY
TRBV9 many ASSPRGTTNTGELF
TRBV7-8 NA ASSFGAGRTDTQY
TRBV5-6 many ASSSGDEAF
TRBV9 few ASSVASGNEQF
TRBV30 NA AWSPPGRKAF
TRBV20-1 many SASRDRGRVEQY
TRBV6-5 NA ASSSRMNTEAF
TRBV4-1 many ASSHEPGVTAGYGYT
TRBV15 few ATSRAGRHSSYNEQF
TRBV28 few ASSPPGLAEQETQY
TRBV19 few ASSIDPPQLNSGANVLT